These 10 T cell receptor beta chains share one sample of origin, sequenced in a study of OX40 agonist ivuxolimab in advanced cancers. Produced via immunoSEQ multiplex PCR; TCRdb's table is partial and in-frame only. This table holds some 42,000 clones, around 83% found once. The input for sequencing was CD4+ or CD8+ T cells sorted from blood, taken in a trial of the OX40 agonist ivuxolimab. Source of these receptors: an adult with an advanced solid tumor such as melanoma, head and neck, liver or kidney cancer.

The CDR3: CASSLDGLEETQYF. The CDR3, as DNA: TGTGCCAGCAGCTTGGATGGGCTAGAAGAGACCCAGTACTTC. The chain is built from TRBV5-6 and TRBJ2-5; D is undetermined. This CDR3 has 14 residues. Deletions cut 0 bases from V and 3 bases from J, with 9 bases between. The germline V gene encodes CDR1 SGHDT and CDR2 YYEEEE.

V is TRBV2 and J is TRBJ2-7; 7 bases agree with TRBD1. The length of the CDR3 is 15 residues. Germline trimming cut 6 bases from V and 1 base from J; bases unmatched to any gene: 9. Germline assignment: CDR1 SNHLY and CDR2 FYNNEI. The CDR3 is CASSQGQTPSYEQYV. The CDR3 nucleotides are TGTGCCAGCAGCCAGGGACAGACACCGTCCTACGAGCAGTACGTC.

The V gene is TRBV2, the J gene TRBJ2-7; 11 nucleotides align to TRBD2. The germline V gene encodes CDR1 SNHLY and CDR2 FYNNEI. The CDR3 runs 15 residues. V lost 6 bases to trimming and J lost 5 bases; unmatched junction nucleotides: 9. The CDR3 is CASSALAGALHEQYV. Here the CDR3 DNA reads TGTGCCAGCAGCGCACTAGCGGGAGCTCTCCACGAGCAGTACGTC.

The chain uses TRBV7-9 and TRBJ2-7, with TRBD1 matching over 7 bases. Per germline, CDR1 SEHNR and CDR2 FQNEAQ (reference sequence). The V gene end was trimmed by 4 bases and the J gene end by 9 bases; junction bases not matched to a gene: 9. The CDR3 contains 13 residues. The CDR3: CASSSGTATGQYV. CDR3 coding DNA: TGTGCCAGCAGCTCCGGGACAGCCACAGGGCAGTACGTC.

The CDR3 region has the DNA TGTGCCAGCAGCGTAACAGGGGTCCCCGGGGAGCTGTTTTTT. Translating gives CASSVTGVPGELFF. This chain uses TRBV5-6 with TRBJ2-2, with 7 bases aligning to TRBD1. The trim removed 4 bases at V and 6 bases at J, leaving 6 bases unmatched. The CDR3 has 14 amino acids. Germline V gene sequence: CDR1 SGHDT, CDR2 YYEEEE.

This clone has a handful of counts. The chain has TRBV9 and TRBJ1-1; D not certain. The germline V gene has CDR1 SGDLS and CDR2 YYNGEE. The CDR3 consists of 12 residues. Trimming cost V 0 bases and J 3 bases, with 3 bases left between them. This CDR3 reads CASSVVDTEAFF. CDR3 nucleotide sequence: TGTGCCAGCAGCGTAGTAGACACTGAAGCTTTCTTT.

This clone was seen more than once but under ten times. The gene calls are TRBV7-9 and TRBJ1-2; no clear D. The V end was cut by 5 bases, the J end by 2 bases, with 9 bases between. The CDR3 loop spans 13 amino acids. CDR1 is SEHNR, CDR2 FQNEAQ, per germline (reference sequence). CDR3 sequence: CASSPAGNYGYTF. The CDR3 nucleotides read TGTGCCAGCAGCCCTGCGGGAAACTATGGCTACACCTTC.

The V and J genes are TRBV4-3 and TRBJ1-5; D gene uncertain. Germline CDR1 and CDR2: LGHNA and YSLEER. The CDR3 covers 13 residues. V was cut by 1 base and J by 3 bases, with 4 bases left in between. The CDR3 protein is CASSQGDNQPQHF. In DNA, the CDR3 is TGCGCCAGCAGCCAAGGGGACAATCAGCCCCAGCATTTT.

Here the CDR3 reads CASSVTGTGELFF. Written as DNA, the CDR3 is TGTGCCAGCAGCGTCACAGGGACCGGGGAGCTGTTTTTT. The rearrangement links TRBV9 to TRBJ2-2; tentatively, D is TRBD1 (6 bases). V lost 2 bases and J 5 bases, leaving 7 bases between the germline ends. Germline CDR1 is SGDLS and CDR2 is YYNGEE. The CDR3 has 13 residues. The whole variable domain, remainder taken from reference TRBV9 and TRBJ2-2, is DSGVTQTPKHLITATGQRVTLRCSPRSGDLSVYWYQQSLDQGLQFLIQYYNGEERAKGNILERFSAQQFPDLHSELNLSSLELGDSALYFCASSVTGTGELFFGEGSRLTVL.

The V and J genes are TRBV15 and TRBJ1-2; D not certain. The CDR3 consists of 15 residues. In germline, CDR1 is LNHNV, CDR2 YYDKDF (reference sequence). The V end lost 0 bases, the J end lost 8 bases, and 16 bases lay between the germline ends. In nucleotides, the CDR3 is TGTGCCACCAGCAGAGATCGAACGGGGATCGAGGGCTACACCTTC. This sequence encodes CATSRDRTGIEGYTF. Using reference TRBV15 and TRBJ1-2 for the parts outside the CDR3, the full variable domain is DAMVIQNPRYQVTQFGKPVTLSCSQTLNHNVMYWYQQKSSQAPKLLFHYYDKDFNNEADTPDNFQSRRPNTSFCFLDIRSPGLGDTAMYLCATSRDRTGIEGYTFGSGTRLTVV.